This T cell receptor (beta chain) was found in a study of response to subunit inactivated influenza vaccine. Findings and limits, study-wide: That few new T cells are recruited by each seasonal influenza vaccination was the authors' suggestion.

V was trimmed by 0 bases and J by 1 base, leaving 12 bases between them. The CDR3 covers 15 residues. Germline CDR1 and CDR2: DFQATT and SNEGSKA (reference sequence). Comment on this clonotype: Its antigen is unknown.

TCRdb ran MiXCR on the RT-PCR reads and lists one entry per CDR3 protein. Here the sample spans around 150,000 distinct CDR3 sequences, approximately 10% being singletons. The V gene is TRBV20-1, the J gene TRBJ1-1; D unresolved. Specimen: non-naive T cells sorted from PBMCs, collected roughly 6 weeks after vaccination. The source is a man between 50 and 59 years old who received an inactivated influenza vaccine. The DNA for the CDR3 is TGCAGTGCTAGAGATCTACGACGGACGAACACTGAAGCTTTCTTT. Its protein is CSARDLRRTNTEAFF.